These T cell receptor beta chains were read from a single sample in a study of blood T cell repertoires in COVID-19. Clones were read by immunoSEQ multiplex PCR, and TCRdb kept only the in-frame ones, dropping some. The sample includes some 350,000 clones, 85% to 90% seen only once; the top ten take over 0.95%. The sequencing input was PBMCs or T cells enriched from blood (not recorded which). All receptors derive from a man between 18 and 29 years old who had recovered from COVID-19. Each CDR3 is given with its conserved first and last residue. A D gene is named only where the DNA matches it firmly. Where a row states a size, it is once, few, many or the class of an expanded clone; other rows omit it.

abundance	d_gene	v_gene	j_gene	CDR3nt	CDR3aa
NA	NA	TRBV5-8	TRBJ2-1	TGTGCCAGCAGCTTGACCAGGGATGCGGTACAAGATCAGTTCTTC	CASSLTRDAVQDQFF
NA	TRBD1	TRBV25-1	TRBJ1-2	TGTGCCAGCAGTCGGACAGGGAGTGGCGACTATGGCTACACCTTC	CASSRTGSGDYGYTF
NA	NA	TRBV7-3	TRBJ1-4	TGTGCCAGCAACGGGGGAGGAACTAATGAAAAACTGTTTTTT	CASNGGGTNEKLFF
NA	TRBD1	TRBV9	TRBJ1-3	TGTGCCAGCAGCGTAGCCCCTCGACAGGGAACCGGAAACACCATATATTTT	CASSVAPRQGTGNTIYF
NA	NA	TRBV11-3	TRBJ1-4	TGTGCCAGCAGCTTAGACGAGGCGGGTGGTGAAAAACTGTTTTTT	CASSLDEAGGEKLFF
NA	NA	TRBV27	TRBJ2-2	TGTGCCAGCAGTTTAGTGTTAGACACCGGGGAGCTGTTTTTT	CASSLVLDTGELFF
NA	TRBD2	TRBV27	TRBJ2-7	TGTGCCAGCAGCTGGGCGGCGGGGGGTTCCTACGAGCAGTACTTC	CASSWAAGGSYEQYF
few	NA	TRBV7-9	TRBJ1-2	TGTGCCAGCAGCACTGACATAGGCGGCTACACCTTC	CASSTDIGGYTF
NA	TRBD1	TRBV5-1	TRBJ2-6	TGCGCCAGCAGCGAAGGGACAGGCCCCACCAACGTCCTGACTTTC	CASSEGTGPTNVLTF
NA	TRBD1	TRBV5-1	TRBJ1-2	TGCGCCAGCAGCTTAACCGGGACAGGGAACTATGGCTACACCTTC	CASSLTGTGNYGYTF
NA	TRBD2	TRBV11-2	TRBJ2-2	TGTGCCAGCAGCTTGGGACTAGCGGGAACCACCTACACCGGGGAGCTGTTTTTT	CASSLGLAGTTYTGELFF